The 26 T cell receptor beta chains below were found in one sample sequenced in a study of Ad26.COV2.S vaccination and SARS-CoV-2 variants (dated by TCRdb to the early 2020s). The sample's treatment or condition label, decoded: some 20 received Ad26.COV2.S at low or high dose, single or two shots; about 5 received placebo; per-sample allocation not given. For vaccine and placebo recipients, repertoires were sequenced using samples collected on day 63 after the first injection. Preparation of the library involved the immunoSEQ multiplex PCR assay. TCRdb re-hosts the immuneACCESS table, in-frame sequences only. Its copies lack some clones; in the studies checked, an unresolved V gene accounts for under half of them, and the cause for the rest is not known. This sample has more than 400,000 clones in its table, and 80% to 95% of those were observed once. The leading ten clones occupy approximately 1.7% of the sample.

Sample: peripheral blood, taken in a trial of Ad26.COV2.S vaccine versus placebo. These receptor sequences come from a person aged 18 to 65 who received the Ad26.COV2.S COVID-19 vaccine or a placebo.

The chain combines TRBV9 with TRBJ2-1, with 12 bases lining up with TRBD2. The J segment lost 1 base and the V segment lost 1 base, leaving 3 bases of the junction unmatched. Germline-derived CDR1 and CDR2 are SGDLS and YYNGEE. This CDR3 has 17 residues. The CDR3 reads CASSVQGLAGSYNEQFF. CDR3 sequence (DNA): TGTGCCAGCAGCGTACAAGGACTAGCGGGGTCCTACAATGAGCAGTTCTTC.

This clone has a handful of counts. CDR3 protein: CAWTAHRGGYIGELFF. The CDR3 coding sequence is TGTGCCTGGACCGCCCACCGCGGGGGGTACATCGGGGAGCTGTTTTTT. The gene calls are TRBV30 and TRBJ2-2; 8 positions match TRBD2. This CDR3 has 16 residues. V was clipped by 4 bases and J by 7 bases; unmatched bases: 14. Germline V gene sequence: CDR1 GTSNPN, CDR2 SVGIG (reference sequence).

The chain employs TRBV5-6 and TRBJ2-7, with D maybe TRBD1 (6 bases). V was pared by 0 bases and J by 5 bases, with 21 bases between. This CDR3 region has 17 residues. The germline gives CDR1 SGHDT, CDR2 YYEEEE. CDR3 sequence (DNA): TGTGCCAGCAGCTTGGAGGGGGTGGTAGATCGTAACCACGAGCAGTACTTC. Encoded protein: CASSLEGVVDRNHEQYF.

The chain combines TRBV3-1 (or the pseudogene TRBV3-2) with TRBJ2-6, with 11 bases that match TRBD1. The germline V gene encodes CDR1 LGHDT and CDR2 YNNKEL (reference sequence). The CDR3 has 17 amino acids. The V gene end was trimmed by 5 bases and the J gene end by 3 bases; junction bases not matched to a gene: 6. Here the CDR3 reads CASSTSDRGRGANVLTF. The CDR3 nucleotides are TGTGCCAGCAGCACGTCGGACAGGGGGCGTGGGGCCAACGTCCTGACTTTC.

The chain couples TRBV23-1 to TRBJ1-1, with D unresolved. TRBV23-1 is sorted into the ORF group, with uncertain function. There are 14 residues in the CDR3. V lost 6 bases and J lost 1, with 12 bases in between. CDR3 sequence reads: CASRRGVPNTEAFF. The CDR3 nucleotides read TGCGCCAGCAGAAGAGGAGTTCCGAACACTGAAGCTTTCTTT.

CDR3 bases: TGTGCCAGCAGTCGGGACAGGGACTATGGCTACACCTTC. Translating gives CASSRDRDYGYTF. This chain joins TRBV6-5 and TRBJ1-2; the match to TRBD1 covers 9 bases. V was pared by 5 bases and J by 3 bases, with 1 base of the junction left unmatched. CDR3 length: 13 residues. Germline V gene lookup returns CDR1 MNHEY and CDR2 SVGAGI.

The CDR3 DNA sequence: TGTGCCAGTACCGTGACAGGGGGCGTAGGGGAGACCCAGTACTTC. The encoded protein is CASTVTGGVGETQYF. J is TRBJ2-5 and V is TRBV19; 10 bases are a match to TRBD1. The CDR3 has 15 amino acids. Germline-derived CDR1 and CDR2 are LNHDA and SQIVND (reference sequence). The V segment lost 7 bases and the J segment 5 bases; nucleotides outside the gene matches: 10.

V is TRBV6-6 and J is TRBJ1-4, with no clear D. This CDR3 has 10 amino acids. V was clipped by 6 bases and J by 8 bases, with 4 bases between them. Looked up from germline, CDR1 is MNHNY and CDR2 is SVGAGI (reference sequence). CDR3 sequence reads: CASRHEKLFF. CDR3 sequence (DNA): TGTGCCAGCAGGCACGAAAAACTGTTTTTT.

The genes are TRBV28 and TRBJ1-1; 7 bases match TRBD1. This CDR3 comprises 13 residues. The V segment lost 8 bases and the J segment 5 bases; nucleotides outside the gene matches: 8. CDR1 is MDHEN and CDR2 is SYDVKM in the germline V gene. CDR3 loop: CASVQGGRTEAFF. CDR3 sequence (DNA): TGTGCCAGCGTCCAGGGGGGGAGGACTGAAGCTTTCTTT.

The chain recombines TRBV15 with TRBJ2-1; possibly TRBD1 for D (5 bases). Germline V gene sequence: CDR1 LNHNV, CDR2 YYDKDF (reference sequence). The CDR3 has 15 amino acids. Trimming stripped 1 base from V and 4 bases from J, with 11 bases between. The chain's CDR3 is CATSRGETGYNEQFF. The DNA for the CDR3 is TGTGCCACCAGCAGAGGGGAAACAGGTTACAATGAGCAGTTCTTC.

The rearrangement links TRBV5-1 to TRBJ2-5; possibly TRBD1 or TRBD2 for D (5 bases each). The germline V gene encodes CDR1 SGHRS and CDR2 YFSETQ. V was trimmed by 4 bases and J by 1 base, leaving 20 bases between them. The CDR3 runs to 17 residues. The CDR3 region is CASSRDEQRWSQETQYF. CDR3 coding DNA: TGCGCCAGCAGCCGGGACGAACAACGGTGGAGCCAAGAGACCCAGTACTTC.

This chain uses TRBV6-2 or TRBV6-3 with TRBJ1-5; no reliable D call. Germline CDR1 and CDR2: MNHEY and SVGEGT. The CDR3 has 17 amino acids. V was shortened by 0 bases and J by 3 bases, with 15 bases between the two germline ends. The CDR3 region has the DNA TGTGCCAGCAGTTACTCGGCAAGAAGGGTTCACAATCAGCCCCAGCATTTT. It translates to CASSYSARRVHNQPQHF.

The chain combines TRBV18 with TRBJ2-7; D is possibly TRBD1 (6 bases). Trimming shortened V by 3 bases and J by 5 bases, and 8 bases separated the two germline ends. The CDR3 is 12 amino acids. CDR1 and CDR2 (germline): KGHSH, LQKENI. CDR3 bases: TGTGCCAGCTCACCCGACAGGAACGAGCAGTACTTC. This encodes CASSPDRNEQYF. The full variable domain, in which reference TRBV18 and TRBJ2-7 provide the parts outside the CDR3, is NAGVMQNPRHLVRRRGQEARLRCSPMKGHSHVYWYRQLPEEGLKFMVYLQKENIIDESGMPKERFSAEFPKEGPSILRIQQVVRGDSAAYFCASSPDRNEQYFGPGTRLTVT.

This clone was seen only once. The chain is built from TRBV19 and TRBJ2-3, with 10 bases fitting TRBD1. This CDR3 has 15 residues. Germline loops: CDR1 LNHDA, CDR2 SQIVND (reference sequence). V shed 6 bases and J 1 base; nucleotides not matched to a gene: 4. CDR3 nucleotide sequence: TGTGCCAGTAGAGACAGGGGGCTCGGCACAGATACGCAGTATTTT. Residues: CASRDRGLGTDTQYF.

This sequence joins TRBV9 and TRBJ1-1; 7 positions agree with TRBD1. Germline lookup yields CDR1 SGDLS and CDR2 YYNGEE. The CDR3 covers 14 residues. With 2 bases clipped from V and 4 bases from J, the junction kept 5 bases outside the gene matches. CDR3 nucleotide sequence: TGTGCCAGCAGCGTCGAGGGGGCAAGCACTGAAGCTTTCTTT. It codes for CASSVEGASTEAFF. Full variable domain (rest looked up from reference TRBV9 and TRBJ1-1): DSGVTQTPKHLITATGQRVTLRCSPRSGDLSVYWYQQSLDQGLQFLIQYYNGEERAKGNILERFSAQQFPDLHSELNLSSLELGDSALYFCASSVEGASTEAFFGQGTRLTVV.

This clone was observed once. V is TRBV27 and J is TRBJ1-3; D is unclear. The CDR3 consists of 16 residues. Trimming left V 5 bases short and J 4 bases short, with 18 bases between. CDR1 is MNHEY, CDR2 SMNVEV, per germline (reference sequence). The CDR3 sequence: CASSSPGGPGGNTIYF. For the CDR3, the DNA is TGTGCCAGCAGTAGTCCGGGAGGGCCCGGAGGAAACACCATATATTTT.

The CDR3 DNA sequence: TGCGCCAGCAGCCTAAACCCGGGACAGGGATATTCACCCCTCCACTTT. It encodes CASSLNPGQGYSPLHF. The chain recombines TRBV4-3 with TRBJ1-6; TRBD1 matches at 9 bases. The junction had 9 bases not matched to a gene; V was cut back by 4 bases and J by 8 bases. Germline loops: CDR1 LGHNA, CDR2 YSLEER. The CDR3 has 16 amino acids.

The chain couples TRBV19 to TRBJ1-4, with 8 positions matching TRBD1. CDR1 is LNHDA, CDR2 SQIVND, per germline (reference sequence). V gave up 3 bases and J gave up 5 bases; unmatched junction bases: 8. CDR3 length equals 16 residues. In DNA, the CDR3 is TGTGCCAGTAGTATGGGCCCAGGGGGCCCCAATGAAAAACTGTTTTTT. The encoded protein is CASSMGPGGPNEKLFF.

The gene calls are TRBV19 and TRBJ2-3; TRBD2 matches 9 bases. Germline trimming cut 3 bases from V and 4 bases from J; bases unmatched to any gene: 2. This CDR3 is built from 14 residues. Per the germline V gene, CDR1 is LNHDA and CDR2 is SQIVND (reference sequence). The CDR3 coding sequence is TGTGCCAGTAGTATGGCGGGGGGGGCAGATACGCAGTATTTT. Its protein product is CASSMAGGADTQYF. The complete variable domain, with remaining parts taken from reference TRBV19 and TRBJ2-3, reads DGGITQSPKYLFRKEGQNVTLSCEQNLNHDAMYWYRQDPGQGLRLIYYSQIVNDFQKGDIAEGYSVSREKKESFPLTVTSAQKNPTAFYLCASSMAGGADTQYFGPGTRLTVL.

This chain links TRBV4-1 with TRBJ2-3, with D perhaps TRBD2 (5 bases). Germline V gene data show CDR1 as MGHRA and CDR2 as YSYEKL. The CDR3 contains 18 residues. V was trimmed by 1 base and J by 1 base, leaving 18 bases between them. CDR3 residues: CASSQGERFRGGTDTQYF. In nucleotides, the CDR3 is TGCGCCAGCAGCCAAGGGGAGAGGTTTCGGGGAGGCACAGATACGCAGTATTTT.

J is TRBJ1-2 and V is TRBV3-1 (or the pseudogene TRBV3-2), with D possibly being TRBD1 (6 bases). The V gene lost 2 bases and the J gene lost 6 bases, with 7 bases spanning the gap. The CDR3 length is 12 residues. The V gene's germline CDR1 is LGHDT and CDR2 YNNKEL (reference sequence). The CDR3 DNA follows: TGTGCCAGCAGCCAAAGGACAGATGGCTACACCTTC. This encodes CASSQRTDGYTF.

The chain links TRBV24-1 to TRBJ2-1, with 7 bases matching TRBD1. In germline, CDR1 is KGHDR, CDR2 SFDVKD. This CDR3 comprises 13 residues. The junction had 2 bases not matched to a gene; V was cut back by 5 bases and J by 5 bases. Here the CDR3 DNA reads TGTGCCACCAGTGTGGGGACAGACAATGAGCAGTTCTTC. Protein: CATSVGTDNEQFF.

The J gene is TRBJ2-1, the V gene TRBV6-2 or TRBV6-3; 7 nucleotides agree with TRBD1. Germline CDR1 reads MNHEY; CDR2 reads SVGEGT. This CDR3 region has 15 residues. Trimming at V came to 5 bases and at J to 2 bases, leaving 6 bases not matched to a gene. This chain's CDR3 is CASSAGGATYNEQFF. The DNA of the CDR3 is TGTGCCAGCAGTGCAGGGGGTGCGACCTACAATGAGCAGTTCTTC.

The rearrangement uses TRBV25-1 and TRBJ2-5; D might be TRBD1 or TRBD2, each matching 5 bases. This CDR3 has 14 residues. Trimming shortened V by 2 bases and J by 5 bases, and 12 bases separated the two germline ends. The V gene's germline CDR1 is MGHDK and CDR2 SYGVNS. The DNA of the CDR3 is TGTGCCAGCAGTGAACTCGGGGCTCGTGAGACCCAGTACTTC. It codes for CASSELGARETQYF. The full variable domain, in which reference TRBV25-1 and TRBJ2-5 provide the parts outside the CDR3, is EADIYQTPRYLVIGTGKKITLECSQTMGHDKMYWYQQDPGMELHLIHYSYGVNSTEKGDLSSESTVSRIRTEHFPLTLESARPSHTSQYLCASSELGARETQYFGPGTRLLVL.

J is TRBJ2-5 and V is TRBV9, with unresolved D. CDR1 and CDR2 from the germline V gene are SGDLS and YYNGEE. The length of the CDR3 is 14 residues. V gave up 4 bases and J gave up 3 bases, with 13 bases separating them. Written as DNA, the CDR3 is TGTGCCAGCAGCCCCCCAGAAGTGGAAGAGACCCAGTACTTC. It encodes CASSPPEVEETQYF.

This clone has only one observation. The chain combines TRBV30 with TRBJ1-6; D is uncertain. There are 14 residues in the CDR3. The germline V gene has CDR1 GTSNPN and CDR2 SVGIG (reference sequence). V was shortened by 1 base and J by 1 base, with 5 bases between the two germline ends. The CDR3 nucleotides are TGTGCCTGGAGTGGGGGTTCCTATAATTCACCCCTCCACTTT. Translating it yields CAWSGGSYNSPLHF.